Described below is a single T cell receptor (beta chain) sequence and its context. Its target is unknown. This sample is part of a study of identical twins. V shed 6 bases and J shed 0 bases, with 13 bases lying between them. Per the germline V gene, CDR1 is MNHEY and CDR2 is SMNVEV (reference sequence). The CDR3 spans 15 residues. Whole-study findings and limits: Twin sharing of out-of-frame TCR alpha was underestimated by models in monozygotic pairs. There was an excess of low generation probability in the out-of-frame alpha sequences that twins shared.

After template switching added a universal primer site, the resulting cDNA carried unique molecular identifiers. MiXCR, run by TCRdb on the 5' RACE reads, gives a single entry per CDR3 protein. Of about 220,000 distinct CDR3 sequences in the sample, around 8.1% were seen once. This sample was also put to use in a study of yellow fever vaccine responses in identical twins. That study reports: Vaccine-induced T cell responses in twins were reportedly observed to appear partly convergent, partly personalized.

Input material: memory (CD45RO+) T cells sorted from blood. The J gene is TRBJ2-3, the V gene TRBV27; a possible D gene is TRBD1 (6 bases). The sequence was obtained from a woman aged 18-35 years in good health. The CDR3 sequence is CASRPGQTSTDTQYF. The CDR3 DNA sequence: TGTGCCAGCAGGCCGGGACAAACTAGCACAGATACGCAGTATTTT.